This note documents a single T cell receptor (beta chain) sequence. Its antigen remains unknown. Time point indicated: baseline pretreatment blood. The treatment here: 15 Gy SBRT to primary tumor, nephrectomy 4 weeks later. After SBRT, blood was collected at 2 and 4 weeks, plus baseline. This renal cell carcinoma was of the clear cell type. Measured with immunoSEQ multiplex PCR; TCRdb has only the in-frame clones, and not every one. The sample holds about 95,000 clones; 86% are singletons and the top ten take 7% to 9%. This sample was included in a study of radiation and T cells in renal cell carcinoma. Across the whole study: Nephrectomy followed 15 Gy stereotactic body radiation by 4 weeks.

Germline V gene data show CDR1 as SGHRS and CDR2 as YFSETQ. The ends were cut back, 6 bases at V and 5 bases at J, with 20 bases in the middle. The CDR3 spans 16 residues. Broader study findings: From baseline, blood top tumor clonotypes peaked at 2 weeks post-radiation.

The origin of this receptor is a man aged 45 to 65 with renal cell carcinoma. The sample consisted of blood, taken from a patient whose treatment included radiotherapy and nephrectomy. The chain uses TRBV5-1 and TRBJ2-2; D possibly corresponds to TRBD2 (6 bases). The CDR3 coding sequence is TGCGCCAGCAAAAAATTGGCCGCCGGGGGTACCGGGGAGCTGTTTTTT. Translating gives CASKKLAAGGTGELFF.